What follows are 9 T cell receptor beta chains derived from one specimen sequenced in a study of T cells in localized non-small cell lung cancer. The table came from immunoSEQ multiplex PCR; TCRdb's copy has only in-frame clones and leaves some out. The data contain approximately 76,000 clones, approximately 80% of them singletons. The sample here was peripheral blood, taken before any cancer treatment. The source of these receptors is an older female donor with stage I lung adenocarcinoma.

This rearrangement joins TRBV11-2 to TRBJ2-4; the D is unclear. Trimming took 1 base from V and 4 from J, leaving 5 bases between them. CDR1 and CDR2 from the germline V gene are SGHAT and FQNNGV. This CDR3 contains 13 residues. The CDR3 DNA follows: TGTGCCAGCAGCTTAGGAATTAAAAACATTCAGTACTTC. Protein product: CASSLGIKNIQYF.

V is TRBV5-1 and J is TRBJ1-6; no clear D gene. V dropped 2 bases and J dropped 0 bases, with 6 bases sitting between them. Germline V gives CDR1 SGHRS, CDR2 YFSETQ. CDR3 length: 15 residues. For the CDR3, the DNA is TGCGCCAGCAGCTTAGACATCTCCTATAATTCACCCCTCCACTTT. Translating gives CASSLDISYNSPLHF.

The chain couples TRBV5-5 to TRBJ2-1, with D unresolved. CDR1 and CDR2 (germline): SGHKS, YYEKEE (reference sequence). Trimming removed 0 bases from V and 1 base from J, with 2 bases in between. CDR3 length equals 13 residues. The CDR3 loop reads CASSLESYNEQFF. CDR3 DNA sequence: TGTGCCAGCAGCTTGGAATCCTACAATGAGCAGTTCTTC.

The CDR3 DNA sequence: TGTGCCAGTAGTAGTCGTCGGGCAGCATCTGGAAACACCATATATTTT. Translation: CASSSRRAASGNTIYF. The chain has TRBV19 and TRBJ1-3, with no clear D. Germline V lookup: CDR1 LNHDA, CDR2 SQIVND (reference sequence). The CDR3 covers 16 residues. The V and J ends lost 4 bases and 1 base respectively, with 14 bases between them.

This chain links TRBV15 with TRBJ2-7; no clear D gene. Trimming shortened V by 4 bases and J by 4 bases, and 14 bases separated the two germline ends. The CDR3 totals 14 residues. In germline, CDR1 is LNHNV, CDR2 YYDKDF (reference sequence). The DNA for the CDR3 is TGTGCCACCAGCATAGGGCCCTTGCGATACGAGCAGTACTTC. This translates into CATSIGPLRYEQYF.

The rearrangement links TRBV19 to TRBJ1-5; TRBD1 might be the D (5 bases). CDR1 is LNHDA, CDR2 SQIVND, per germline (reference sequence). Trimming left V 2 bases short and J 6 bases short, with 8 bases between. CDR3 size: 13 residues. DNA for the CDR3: TGTGCCAGTAGTATACCCGGGGGTCAGCCCCAGCATTTT. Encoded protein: CASSIPGGQPQHF. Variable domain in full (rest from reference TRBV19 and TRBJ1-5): DGGITQSPKYLFRKEGQNVTLSCEQNLNHDAMYWYRQDPGQGLRLIYYSQIVNDFQKGDIAEGYSVSREKKESFPLTVTSAQKNPTAFYLCASSIPGGQPQHFGDGTRLSIL.

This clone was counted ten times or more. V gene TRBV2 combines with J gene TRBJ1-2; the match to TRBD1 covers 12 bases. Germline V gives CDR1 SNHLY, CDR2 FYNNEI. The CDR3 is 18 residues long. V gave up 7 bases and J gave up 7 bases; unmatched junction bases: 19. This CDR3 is CASTERGGTGGVIGGYTF. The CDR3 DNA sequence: TGTGCCAGCACCGAGCGAGGGGGGACAGGGGGCGTAATTGGTGGCTACACCTTC.

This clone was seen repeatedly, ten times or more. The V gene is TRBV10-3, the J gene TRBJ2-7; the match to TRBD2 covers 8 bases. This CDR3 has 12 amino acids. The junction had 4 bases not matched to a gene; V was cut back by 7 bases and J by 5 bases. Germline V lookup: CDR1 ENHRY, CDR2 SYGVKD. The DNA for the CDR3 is TGTGCCATCAAGCGGGGGCAAGACGAGCAGTACTTC. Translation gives CAIKRGQDEQYF.

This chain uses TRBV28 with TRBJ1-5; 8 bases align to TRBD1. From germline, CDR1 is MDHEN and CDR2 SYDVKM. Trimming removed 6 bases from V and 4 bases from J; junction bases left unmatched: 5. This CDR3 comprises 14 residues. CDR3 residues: CASRMTGENQPQHF. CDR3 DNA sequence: TGTGCCAGCAGGATGACAGGGGAGAATCAGCCCCAGCATTTT.